Following are 10 T cell receptor beta chains from one sample sequenced in a study of T-cell reconstitution after alpha-beta-depleted transplantation in children. During its preparation, the TCRbeta library received unique molecular identifiers. TCRdb analysed the PCR reads with MiXCR anew, one entry per CDR3 protein. The profile shows roughly 500,000 distinct CDR3 sequences, around 19% of them singletons. The source was PBMCs from the stem cell graft donor, collected from the stem cell graft. The receptors stem from a human donor who donated a stem cell graft to a child with acute lymphoblastic leukemia.

This clonotype was seen ten or more times. V gene TRBV12-3 or TRBV12-4 combines with J gene TRBJ2-3; D not certain. Trimming took off 6 bases at V and 2 bases at J, with 3 bases between the two ends. There are 11 residues in the CDR3. CDR3 bases: TGTGCCAGCAGAGTCACAGATACGCAGTATTTT. Translated, it gives CASRVTDTQYF.

Only a few counts were recorded for this clonotype. This chain links TRBV6-2 or TRBV6-3 with TRBJ2-7; TRBD1 might be the D (5 bases). The CDR3 has 19 residues. The V end lost 6 bases, the J end lost 0 bases, and 27 bases lay between the germline ends. The germline CDR1 and CDR2 sequences are MNHEY and SVGEGT. CDR3 protein: CASSLGPGKLSLSSYEQYF. CDR3 sequence (DNA): TGTGCCAGCAGCCTCGGACCAGGGAAGCTTTCGCTAAGCTCCTACGAGCAGTACTTC.

There are a few counts of this clonotype. The chain carries TRBV7-3 and TRBJ2-3, with D perhaps TRBD1 (7 bases). The CDR3 loop spans 14 amino acids. Germline assignment: CDR1 SGHTA and CDR2 FQGTGA. Trimming pared 5 bases from V and 7 bases from J, leaving 16 bases between. The CDR3 coding sequence is TGTGCCAGCAGCCCAGGGGGACTCGCCAATACGCAGTATTTT. This translates into CASSPGGLANTQYF.

For the CDR3, the DNA is TGTGCCAGCAGCTCCTATACGGGACAGGAGGGCTACACCTTC. Encoded protein: CASSSYTGQEGYTF. The J gene is TRBJ1-2, the V gene TRBV11-2; 8 nucleotides align to TRBD1. The CDR3 extends over 14 amino acids. Germline CDR1 is SGHAT and CDR2 is FQNNGV. V lost 4 bases, J lost 8 bases, and 9 bases stayed unmatched.

The CDR3 protein is CSANWYSSAGEKLFF. The CDR3 DNA is TGCAGTGCTAACTGGTACAGTTCTGCGGGAGAAAAACTGTTTTTT. The chain couples TRBV20-1 to TRBJ1-4; D is unclear. The CDR3 contains 15 residues. The V end lost 4 bases, the J end lost 8 bases, and 20 bases lay between the germline ends. Germline V CDR1 and CDR2: DFQATT, SNEGSKA (reference sequence).

This clonotype was counted a few times. The gene calls are TRBV20-1 and TRBJ1-1; no clear D. The CDR3 length is 14 residues. Deletions cut 0 bases from V and 0 bases from J, with 8 bases between. The V gene's germline CDR1 is DFQATT and CDR2 SNEGSKA (reference sequence). The DNA for the CDR3 is TGCAGTGCTAGAGATGTCGTGATGAACACTGAAGCTTTCTTT. This codes for CSARDVVMNTEAFF.

The rearrangement uses TRBV9 and TRBJ2-1; TRBD2 aligns across 11 bases. The CDR3 is made up of 16 amino acids. Germline CDR1 and CDR2: SGDLS and YYNGEE. The V gene end was trimmed by 0 bases and the J gene end by 5 bases; junction bases not matched to a gene: 4. The CDR3 coding sequence is TGTGCCAGCAGCGTAGATGGGACTAGCGGAAACAATGAGCAGTTCTTC. Translation gives CASSVDGTSGNNEQFF.

This clonotype was detected a few times. The chain joins TRBV4-1 to TRBJ2-7; 8 positions match TRBD2. The CDR3 contains 16 residues. J gave up 2 bases and V 1 base, and 7 bases lay outside the gene matches. Germline assignment: CDR1 MGHRA and CDR2 YSYEKL. The CDR3, as DNA: TGCGCCAGCAGCCAAGGGCCACTAGCGGCGGCCTACGAGCAGTACTTC. Protein product: CASSQGPLAAAYEQYF.

As regards this clonotype: This may come from a read error, since a much larger clone is one base off. Here the CDR3 omits its conserved ending phenylalanine or tryptophan, so a read error is the likely source. The genes are TRBV18 and TRBJ2-1; 10 positions agree with TRBD2. The CDR3 runs to 16 residues. Germline V gene data show CDR1 as KGHSH and CDR2 as LQKENI. V trimming: 0 bases; J trimming: 7 bases; junction bases outside the gene matches: 6. CDR3: CASSPPASGRGNEQFS. The CDR3 DNA sequence: TGTGCCAGCTCACCACCGGCTAGCGGGAGAGGGAATGAGCAGTTCTCC.

The chain is built from TRBV20-1 and TRBJ1-2, with D perhaps TRBD1 (5 bases). The CDR3 is 14 amino acids. Trimming took 4 bases from V and 8 from J, leaving 20 bases between them. Germline lookup yields CDR1 DFQATT and CDR2 SNEGSKA (reference sequence). CDR3 in amino acids: CSAILGPLGKGYTF. CDR3 nucleotide sequence: TGCAGTGCTATCTTGGGGCCCCTAGGGAAGGGCTACACCTTC.